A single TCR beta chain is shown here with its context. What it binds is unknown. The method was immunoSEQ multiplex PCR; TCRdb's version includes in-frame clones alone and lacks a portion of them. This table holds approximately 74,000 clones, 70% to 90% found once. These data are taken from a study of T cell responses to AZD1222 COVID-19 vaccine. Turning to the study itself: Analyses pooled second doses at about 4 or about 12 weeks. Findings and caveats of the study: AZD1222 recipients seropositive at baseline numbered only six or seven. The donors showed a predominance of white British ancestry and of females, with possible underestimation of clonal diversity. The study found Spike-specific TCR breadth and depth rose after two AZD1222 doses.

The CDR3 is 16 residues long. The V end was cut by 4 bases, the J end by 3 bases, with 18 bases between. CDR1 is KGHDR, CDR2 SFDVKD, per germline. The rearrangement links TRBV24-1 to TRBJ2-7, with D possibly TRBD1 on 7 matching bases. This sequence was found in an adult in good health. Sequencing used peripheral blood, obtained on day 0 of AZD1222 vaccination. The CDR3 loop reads CATSERGTAKCYEQYF. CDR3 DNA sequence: TGTGCCACCAGTGAGCGCGGGACAGCCAAGTGCTACGAGCAGTACTTC.